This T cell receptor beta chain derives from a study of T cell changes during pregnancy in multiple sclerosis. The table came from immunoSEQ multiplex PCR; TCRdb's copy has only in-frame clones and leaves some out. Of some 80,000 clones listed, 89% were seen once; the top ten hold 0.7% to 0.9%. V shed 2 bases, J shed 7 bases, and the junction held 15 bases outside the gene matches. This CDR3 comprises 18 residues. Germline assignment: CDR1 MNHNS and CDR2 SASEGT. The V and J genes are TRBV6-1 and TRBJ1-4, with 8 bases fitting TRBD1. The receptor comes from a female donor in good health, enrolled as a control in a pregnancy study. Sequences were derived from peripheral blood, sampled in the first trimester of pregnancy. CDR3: CASSEWRGTTGGAEKLFF. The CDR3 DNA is TGTGCCAGCAGTGAATGGAGGGGAACAACAGGGGGTGCTGAAAAACTGTTTTTT.